The 15 T cell receptor beta chains reported below all come from one sample, sequenced in a study of regulatory T cells in long-lasting Graves disease. To make TCR beta libraries, researchers used iRepertoire HTBI primers and Arm-PCR of CDR3 regions. Using its own MiXCR run on the multiplex PCR reads, TCRdb lists one record per CDR3 protein. The sample holds hundreds of thousands of distinct CDR3 sequences; 16% are singletons and the top ten take about 27%. The time point denotes: newly diagnosed GD, antithyroid drugs for less than 3 months. The authors made the TCR library using RNA they extracted from PBMCs. Another study also made use of these data, one on T cells in Graves' hyperthyroidism and ophthalmopathy.

The sequenced sample was peripheral blood mononuclear cells (PBMCs), obtained at new diagnosis, from a patient treated with antithyroid drugs. These receptors came from a man in his forties or fifties with Graves disease.

This clonotype is a singleton in its sample. A much bigger clone sits one base away, suggesting this may be a read error. The genes are TRBV6-2 or TRBV6-3 and TRBJ2-7, with 9 bases that match TRBD1. The CDR3 is made up of 14 amino acids. CDR1 is MNHEY, CDR2 SVGEGT, per germline. J gave up 3 bases and V 6 bases, and 6 bases lay outside the gene matches. CDR3 sequence reads: CASRERDRVYEQYF. CDR3 DNA: TGTGCCAGCAGAGAGCGGGACAGGGTCTACGAGCAGTACTTC.

This clonotype was recorded many times. The CDR3 region is CASSSYAGQFYEQYF. DNA of the CDR3: TGTGCCAGCAGTTCCTATGCGGGACAGTTCTACGAGCAGTACTTC. The chain joins TRBV6-5 to TRBJ2-7; tentatively, D is TRBD1 (7 bases). Trimming took 4 bases from V and 3 from J, leaving 16 bases between them. This CDR3 spans 15 amino acids. The germline V gene encodes CDR1 MNHEY and CDR2 SVGAGI.

This clonotype appeared many times. The gene calls are TRBV30 and TRBJ2-5; a possible D gene is TRBD1 (5 bases). The V gene's germline CDR1 is GTSNPN and CDR2 SVGIG (reference sequence). Trimming took off 2 bases at V and 0 bases at J, with 10 bases between the two ends. This CDR3 has 14 amino acids. CDR3 DNA sequence: TGTGCCTGGAGTTCGCCAGGGTACCAAGAGACCCAGTACTTC. Protein sequence: CAWSSPGYQETQYF.

This clonotype occurred many times. The V call is TRBV12-3 or TRBV12-4, the J call TRBJ2-5; D may be TRBD1 (5 bases). The CDR3 sequence is 14 residues long. Trimming shortened V by 5 bases and J by 4 bases, and 14 bases separated the two germline ends. CDR3 protein: CASSPQHRGETQYF. CDR3 sequence (DNA): TGTGCCAGCAGTCCCCAACATAGGGGAGAGACCCAGTACTTC.

The J gene is TRBJ1-5, the V gene TRBV12-3 or TRBV12-4, with 9 bases fitting TRBD1. V shed 5 bases and J 0 bases; nucleotides not matched to a gene: 11. This CDR3 contains 18 residues. This chain's CDR3 is CASSNRDRVDYSNQPQHF. Here the CDR3 DNA reads TGTGCCAGCAGTAACCGGGACAGGGTTGATTATAGCAATCAGCCCCAGCATTTT.

This clonotype was seen a few times. The gene calls are TRBV6-4 and TRBJ2-1, with a tentative D call TRBD1 (6 bases). V was shortened by 8 bases and J by 9 bases, with 20 bases between the two germline ends. The CDR3 extends over 14 amino acids. The germline CDR1 and CDR2 sequences are MRHNA and SNTAGT. The chain's CDR3 is CASPPRLGGPEQFF. Written as DNA, the CDR3 is TGTGCCAGCCCTCCAAGGCTTGGGGGCCCTGAGCAGTTCTTC.

About this clonotype itself: It may be a read error: a sequence one base away is much more abundant. The V call is TRBV11-2, the J call TRBJ1-5; 10 bases fit TRBD1. The CDR3 contains 14 residues. Germline V gene data show CDR1 as SGHAT and CDR2 as FQNNGV. The chain's CDR3 is CASRLTGGKQPQHF. CDR3 in DNA: TGTGCCAGCAGGTTGACAGGGGGCAAGCAGCCCCAGCATTTT.

This clonotype was seen more than once but under ten times. At one of its ends the junction is not consistent with the germline gene, which may arise from a read error. The chain employs TRBV12-3 or TRBV12-4 and TRBJ2-3; D is unresolved. CDR3 length: 13 residues. The CDR3 region has the DNA TGTGCCAGCAGTTTGACGACCACAGATAGGCAGTATTTT. It is translated as CASSLTTTDRQYF.

In its sample, this clonotype was seen once. V is TRBV20-1 and J is TRBJ2-1, with 13 bases that match TRBD2. Germline V CDR1 and CDR2: DFQATT, SNEGSKA (reference sequence). CDR3 length equals 16 residues. V lost 6 bases and J lost 5; bases outside the gene matches: 10. CDR3 region: CSALTSGGTKNNEQFF. CDR3 coding DNA: TGCAGTGCCCTGACTAGCGGGGGGACAAAAAACAATGAGCAGTTCTTC.

Regarding this clonotype: A junction boundary mismatches the germline segment, possibly from a read error. V is TRBV3-1 and J is TRBJ1-5; 7 positions agree with TRBD1. Germline V gives CDR1 LGHDT, CDR2 YNNKEL (reference sequence). There are 13 residues in the CDR3. The CDR3 spells CASSQENRQGFVF. In DNA form, the CDR3 reads TGTGCCAGCAGCCAAGAGAATCGACAGGGCTTTGTGTTT.

The chain uses TRBV30 and TRBJ2-7; 7 bases align to TRBD1. Germline V gene data show CDR1 as GTSNPN and CDR2 as SVGIG (reference sequence). V shed 2 bases and J 4 bases; nucleotides not matched to a gene: 8. CDR3 length: 14 amino acids. The CDR3 DNA is TGTGCCTGGAGTCAAACAGGGGCCTCATACGAGCAGTACTTC. Translated, it gives CAWSQTGASYEQYF.

This clonotype has a handful of counts. The chain carries TRBV28 and TRBJ1-6, with a tentative D call TRBD1 (6 bases). The length of the CDR3 is 16 residues. The V and J ends lost 3 bases and 8 bases respectively, with 17 bases between them. The germline gives CDR1 MDHEN, CDR2 SYDVKM. This CDR3 is CASSFLTGRGDSPLHF. The CDR3, as DNA: TGTGCCAGCAGTTTCCTGACAGGAAGAGGAGATTCACCCCTCCACTTT.

This clonotype came up many times. This rearrangement joins TRBV2 to TRBJ2-7, with D tentatively TRBD1 (6 bases). The germline V and J ends were trimmed by 8 bases and 4 bases, with 21 bases remaining between them. The CDR3 runs 15 residues. Germline loops: CDR1 SNHLY, CDR2 FYNNEI. The CDR3 loop is CASCEGGFQLYEQYF. CDR3 nucleotides: TGTGCCAGCTGCGAAGGGGGTTTCCAACTGTACGAGCAGTACTTC.

This clonotype turned up a few times. The chain uses TRBV6-2 or TRBV6-3 and TRBJ2-3; 7 bases are shared with TRBD2. Trimming took 2 bases from V and 7 from J; bases not matched to a gene: 3. Germline assignment: CDR1 MNHEY and CDR2 SVGEGT. This CDR3 has 13 amino acids. CDR3 loop: CASSYRRGNTQYF. In nucleotides, the CDR3 is TGTGCCAGCAGTTACCGGCGGGGGAATACGCAGTATTTT.

This clonotype was observed many times. A read error may explain this, as a much larger clone is one base away. This chain connects TRBV28 to TRBJ2-5, with D perhaps matching TRBD2 (6 bases). Trimming pared 5 bases from V and 7 bases from J, leaving 17 bases between. The CDR3 consists of 14 residues. Germline V gene data show CDR1 as MDHEN and CDR2 as SYDVKM. The CDR3 region is CASSDSGTEGTQYF. CDR3 nucleotide sequence: TGTGCCAGCAGTGATTCCGGGACTGAGGGGACCCAGTACTTC.